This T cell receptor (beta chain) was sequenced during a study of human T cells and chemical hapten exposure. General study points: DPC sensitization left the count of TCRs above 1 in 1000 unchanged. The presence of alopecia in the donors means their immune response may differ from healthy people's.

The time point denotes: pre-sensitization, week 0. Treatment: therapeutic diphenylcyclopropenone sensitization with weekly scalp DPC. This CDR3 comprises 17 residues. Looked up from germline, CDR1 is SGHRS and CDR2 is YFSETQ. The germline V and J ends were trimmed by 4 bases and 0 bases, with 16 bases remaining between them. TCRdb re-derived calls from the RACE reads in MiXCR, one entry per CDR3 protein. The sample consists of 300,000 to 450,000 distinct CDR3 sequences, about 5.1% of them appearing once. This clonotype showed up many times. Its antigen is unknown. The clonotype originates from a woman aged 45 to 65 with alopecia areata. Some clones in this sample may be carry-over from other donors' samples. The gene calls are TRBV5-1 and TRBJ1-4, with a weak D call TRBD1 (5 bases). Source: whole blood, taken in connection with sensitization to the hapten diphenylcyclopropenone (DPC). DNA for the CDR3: TGCGCCAGCAGCCCCCTGGGGACGCCAGCAACTAATGAAAAACTGTTTTTT. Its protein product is CASSPLGTPATNEKLFF.